This TCR beta chain was captured in a study of cytomegalovirus exposure and HLA in healthy donors. Study-wide results and caveats: V- and J-gene trimming of TCR beta was linked (in a later analysis) to a missense DCLRE1C variant. Previous analysis showed most TCR beta V segments were productive about 87% or about 30% of the time.

After removal of 2 bases from V and 5 bases from J, the junction contained 5 bases not matched to a gene. CDR3 length equals 15 residues. CDR1 is SGHNT and CDR2 is YYREEE in the germline V gene (reference sequence). Unrecorded immune exposures were likely, despite nominal health at sampling. A multiplex PCR was run with 60 Vbeta primers and 13 Jbeta primers. This table comes from immunoSEQ multiplex PCR, and its TCRdb copy is limited to in-frame clones, with some not included. The table includes nearly 200,000 clones, roughly four fifths detected once. Note on this clone: Its antigen is as yet unknown.

Source material: PBMCs. V and J are TRBV5-4 and TRBJ2-1; 9 bases align to TRBD1. This TCR was sampled from a woman aged 45-59 years in good health and CMV-seropositive. The CDR3 nucleotides are TGTGCCAGCAGCTTTGGACAGGGGAGCCACAATGAGCAGTTCTTC. Protein: CASSFGQGSHNEQFF.